Detailed here is one T cell receptor beta chain. Authors' methods: Reference gene primer amplification gave estimated nucleated cell counts. The assay was immunoSEQ multiplex PCR, and TCRdb's table has in-frame clones only and misses some. The V and J calls and clone size come from that table; D and trimming were worked out from the DNA. The data show 95,000 to 150,000 clones, with roughly 77% seen just once and 16% held by the top ten. The data were obtained in a study of blood T cell repertoires in COVID-19. Overall study context: Acute and convalescent COVID-19 samples came from the United States, Italy and Spain. In each case, the material was cDNA or gDNA derived from T cells, B-cell-depleted T cells, or PBMCs.

V lost 7 bases and J lost 0, with 15 bases in between. Germline V gene data show CDR1 as SQVTM and CDR2 as ANQGSEA. This CDR3 region has 14 residues. The sequence came from a man between 60 and 75 years old with active or convalescent COVID-19. The chain recombines TRBV29-1 with TRBJ1-1; possibly TRBD1 for D (6 bases). Sequenced material: peripheral blood. The CDR3 spells CSAGQSSMNTEAFF. The CDR3 DNA sequence: TGCAGCGCCGGACAGTCCTCGATGAACACTGAAGCTTTCTTT.